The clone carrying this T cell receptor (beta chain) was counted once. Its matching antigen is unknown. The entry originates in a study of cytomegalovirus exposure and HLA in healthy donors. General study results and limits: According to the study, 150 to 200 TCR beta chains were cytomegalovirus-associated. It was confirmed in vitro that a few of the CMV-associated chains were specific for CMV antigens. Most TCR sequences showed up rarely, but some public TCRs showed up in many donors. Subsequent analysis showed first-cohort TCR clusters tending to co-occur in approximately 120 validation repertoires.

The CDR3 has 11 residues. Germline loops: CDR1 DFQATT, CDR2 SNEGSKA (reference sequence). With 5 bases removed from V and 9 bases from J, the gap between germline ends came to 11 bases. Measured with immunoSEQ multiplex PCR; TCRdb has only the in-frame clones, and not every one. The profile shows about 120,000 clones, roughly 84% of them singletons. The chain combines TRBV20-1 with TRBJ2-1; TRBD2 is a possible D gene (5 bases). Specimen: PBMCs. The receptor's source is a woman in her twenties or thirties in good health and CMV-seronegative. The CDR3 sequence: CSAPRAGEQFF. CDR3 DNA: TGCAGTGCTCCCCGCGCGGGTGAGCAGTTCTTC.